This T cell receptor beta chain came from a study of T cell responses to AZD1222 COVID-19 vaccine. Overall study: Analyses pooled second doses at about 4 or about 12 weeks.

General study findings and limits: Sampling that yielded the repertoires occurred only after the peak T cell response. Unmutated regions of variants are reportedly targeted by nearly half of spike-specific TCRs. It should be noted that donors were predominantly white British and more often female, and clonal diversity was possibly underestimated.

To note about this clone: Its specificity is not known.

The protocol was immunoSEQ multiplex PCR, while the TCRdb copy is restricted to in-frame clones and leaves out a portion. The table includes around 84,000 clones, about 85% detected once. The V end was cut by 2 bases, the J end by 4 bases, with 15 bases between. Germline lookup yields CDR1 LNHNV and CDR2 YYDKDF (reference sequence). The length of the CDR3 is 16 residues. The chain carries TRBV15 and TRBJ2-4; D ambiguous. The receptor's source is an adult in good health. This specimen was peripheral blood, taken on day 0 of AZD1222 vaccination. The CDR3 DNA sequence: TGTGCCACCAGCAGATCCCTCTCACCCCTTAAAAACATTCAGTACTTC. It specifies CATSRSLSPLKNIQYF.